The 21 T cell receptor beta chains listed next were all sequenced from one sample in a study of vaccination effects on CD4 cells after COVID-19. The method was immunoSEQ multiplex PCR; TCRdb's version includes in-frame clones alone and lacks a portion of them. Among approximately 54,000 clones listed, 75% to 90% were seen once. Antigen-specific CD4+ T cells expanded by the ViraFEST assay with viral peptide pools were then sequenced. The authors isolated CD4+ T cells after around nine days of culture. Their antigens are not known. The sample was CD4+ T cells from PBMCs cultured with HCoV-229E spike peptides, taken before COVID-19 vaccination. Receptors were obtained from a human donor who received a COVID-19 vaccine.

The CDR3, as DNA: TGTGCCAGCAGTCCACAGGCGACACATTATAATTCACCCCTCCACTTT. Amino acid sequence: CASSPQATHYNSPLHF. The chain employs TRBV28 and TRBJ1-6; TRBD1 might be the D (5 bases). From germline, CDR1 is MDHEN and CDR2 SYDVKM. V lost 5 bases and J lost 4, with 15 bases in between. CDR3 length: 16 residues. Supplemented by reference TRBV28 and TRBJ1-6, the full variable domain reads DVKVTQSSRYLVKRTGEKVFLECVQDMDHENMFWYRQDPGLGLRLIYFSYDVKMKEKGDIPEGYSVSREKKERFSLILESASTNQTSMYLCASSPQATHYNSPLHFGNGTRLTVT.

The V call is TRBV10-1, the J call TRBJ2-2; 11 positions match TRBD2. This CDR3 has 16 amino acids. Germline-derived CDR1 and CDR2 are WNHNN and SYGVQD (reference sequence). The V segment lost 4 bases and the J segment 6 bases; nucleotides outside the gene matches: 7. CDR3 amino acids: CASSVSLAGGSGELFF. The CDR3 DNA sequence: TGCGCCAGCAGTGTCTCCCTAGCGGGGGGTTCCGGGGAGCTGTTTTTT.

This clone has a single count. J is TRBJ1-2 and V is TRBV5-1; TRBD1 agrees at 8 bases. In germline, CDR1 is SGHRS, CDR2 YFSETQ. Trimming took 0 bases from V and 7 from J; bases not matched to a gene: 11. The CDR3 is 16 amino acids. CDR3: CASSLAAQGATLGYTF. CDR3 in DNA: TGCGCCAGCAGCTTGGCCGCCCAGGGGGCAACTCTTGGCTACACCTTC.

This chain links TRBV5-1 with TRBJ1-2; no clear D. The CDR3 contains 11 residues. The germline V and J ends were trimmed by 7 bases and 4 bases, with 8 bases remaining between them. Germline-derived CDR1 and CDR2 are SGHRS and YFSETQ. This chain's CDR3 is CASFGPYGYTF. CDR3 coding DNA: TGCGCCAGCTTTGGACCCTATGGCTACACCTTC.

A few counts support this clone. The CDR3 is CASSSYREGGGNTIYF. Here the CDR3 DNA reads TGTGCCAGCAGCTCTTACCGAGAGGGAGGTGGAAACACCATATATTTT. V gene TRBV28 combines with J gene TRBJ1-3; D not certain. The CDR3 loop spans 16 amino acids. Germline CDR1 is MDHEN and CDR2 is SYDVKM. V was clipped by 6 bases and J by 3 bases, with 18 bases between them.

The rearrangement uses TRBV3-1 (or the pseudogene TRBV3-2) and TRBJ2-7; TRBD1 aligns across 9 bases. The germline V gene has CDR1 LGHDT and CDR2 YNNKEL (reference sequence). The CDR3 contains 15 residues. The V gene end was trimmed by 4 bases and the J gene end by 6 bases; junction bases not matched to a gene: 10. CDR3 region: CASSPGQGPWGEQYV. Here the CDR3 DNA reads TGTGCCAGCAGCCCAGGACAGGGGCCGTGGGGCGAGCAGTACGTC.

This chain connects TRBV6-2 or TRBV6-3 to TRBJ1-5; a possible D gene is TRBD1 (5 bases). This CDR3 has 16 amino acids. The V gene lost 3 bases and the J gene lost 5 bases, with 17 bases spanning the gap. Germline assignment: CDR1 MNHEY and CDR2 SVGEGT. In DNA, the CDR3 is TGTGCCAGCAGTTATTTGGGCCCGGGACTCGATCAGCCCCAGCATTTT. It encodes CASSYLGPGLDQPQHF.

This rearrangement joins TRBV2 to TRBJ2-1, with 12 bases identical to TRBD2. Germline V gene lookup returns CDR1 SNHLY and CDR2 FYNNEI. The CDR3 covers 15 residues. Trimming removed 6 bases from V and 5 bases from J; junction bases left unmatched: 5. CDR3 region: CASRKTSGGNNEQFF. The CDR3 region has the DNA TGTGCCAGCAGAAAGACTAGCGGGGGAAACAATGAGCAGTTCTTC.

This chain links TRBV5-1 with TRBJ1-1; the D gene is possibly TRBD1 (6 bases). There are 16 residues in the CDR3. The ends were cut back, 4 bases at V and 1 base at J, with 17 bases in the middle. Germline CDR1 reads SGHRS; CDR2 reads YFSETQ. CDR3 amino acids: CASSAMPGTTNTEAFF. The CDR3, as DNA: TGCGCCAGCAGCGCGATGCCCGGGACAACGAACACTGAAGCTTTCTTT.

This clone has just a few counts. The chain is built from TRBV6-2 or TRBV6-3 and TRBJ1-5; 10 bases are shared with TRBD1. Germline values: CDR1 MNHEY, CDR2 SVGEGT. The CDR3 has 16 amino acids. J gave up 6 bases and V 6 bases, and 11 bases lay outside the gene matches. Here the CDR3 DNA reads TGTGCCAGCAGCGACCTTTTAGGGACAGGGGTTCAGCCCCAGCATTTT. This sequence encodes CASSDLLGTGVQPQHF.

V and J are TRBV2 and TRBJ2-3, with 8 bases lining up with TRBD2. V shed 4 bases, J shed 3 bases, and the junction held 3 bases outside the gene matches. This CDR3 region has 14 residues. Per germline, CDR1 SNHLY and CDR2 FYNNEI. CDR3 DNA: TGTGCCAGCAGTGTACAGCGGGGGACAGATACGCAGTATTTT. Its protein product is CASSVQRGTDTQYF.

This chain connects TRBV30 to TRBJ1-3; 7 nucleotides agree with TRBD1. The CDR3 is made up of 13 amino acids. The ends lost 4 bases at V and 4 bases at J; junction bases unmatched: 4. In germline, CDR1 is GTSNPN, CDR2 SVGIG (reference sequence). The CDR3 DNA sequence: TGTGCCTGGACCACAGGGGCGGGAAACACCATATATTTT. Translation gives CAWTTGAGNTIYF.

The chain links TRBV15 to TRBJ2-5; a weak D match, TRBD2 (6 bases). The CDR3 has 13 residues. V lost 0 bases and J lost 5, with 7 bases in between. Per the germline V gene, CDR1 is LNHNV and CDR2 is YYDKDF (reference sequence). DNA of the CDR3: TGTGCCACCAGCAGAGATCGGGGGGAGACCCAGTACTTC. Translation: CATSRDRGETQYF.

The rearrangement joins TRBV4-1 to TRBJ2-3; TRBD2 aligns across 8 bases. Losses at the gene ends were 3 bases for V and 3 bases for J; bases not matched to a gene: 5. The CDR3 loop spans 15 amino acids. Per germline, CDR1 MGHRA and CDR2 YSYEKL. The CDR3 region is CASSHLGTRTDTQYF. CDR3 nucleotide sequence: TGCGCCAGCAGCCACCTTGGGACTAGAACAGATACGCAGTATTTT.

The rearrangement links TRBV5-1 to TRBJ2-1; 7 nucleotides match TRBD2. The CDR3 contains 17 residues. Germline V gene lookup returns CDR1 SGHRS and CDR2 YFSETQ. V was pared by 3 bases and J by 3 bases, with 12 bases of the junction left unmatched. In DNA, the CDR3 is TGCGCCAGCAGCTCCCAACCTTTAGCGGGTGTCTACAATGAGCAGTTCTTC. Amino acid sequence: CASSSQPLAGVYNEQFF.

V is TRBV5-1 and J is TRBJ1-2; D ambiguous. CDR1 and CDR2 from the germline V gene are SGHRS and YFSETQ. Deletions cut 3 bases from V and 0 bases from J, with 21 bases between. CDR3 length: 18 amino acids. Here the CDR3 reads CASSSTLLGRAPNYGYTF. The CDR3, as DNA: TGCGCCAGCAGCTCTACCCTTTTGGGGAGGGCTCCTAACTATGGCTACACCTTC.

This sequence joins TRBV5-6 and TRBJ2-3; TRBD2 agrees at 7 bases. CDR1 and CDR2 from the germline V gene are SGHDT and YYEEEE. The CDR3 has 15 residues. Trimming took 2 bases from V and 3 from J; bases not matched to a gene: 6. This CDR3 reads CASSFRSSGTDTQYF. The CDR3 DNA sequence: TGTGCCAGCAGCTTTCGCTCTAGCGGAACAGATACGCAGTATTTT.

The J gene is TRBJ2-2, the V gene TRBV4-1; D is undetermined. Trimming left V 1 base short and J 4 bases short, with 16 bases between. CDR3 length equals 17 residues. Per the germline V gene, CDR1 is MGHRA and CDR2 is YSYEKL. The CDR3 loop reads CASSQAARRPTTGELFF. The CDR3, as DNA: TGCGCCAGCAGCCAAGCGGCCCGCCGTCCAACCACCGGGGAGCTGTTTTTT.

The genes are TRBV6-5 and TRBJ2-3; perhaps TRBD1 as D (6 bases). Between the trimmed V and J ends, which lost 2 bases and 2 bases, there was a span of 11 bases. The CDR3 loop spans 15 amino acids. Germline CDR1 is MNHEY and CDR2 is SVGAGI. The CDR3 coding sequence is TGTGCCAGCAGTTACAGGGGGTCCTCCACAGATACGCAGTATTTT. It translates to CASSYRGSSTDTQYF.

This clone appeared once. The chain employs TRBV2 and TRBJ2-7; D may be TRBD1 (5 bases). Per the germline V gene, CDR1 is SNHLY and CDR2 is FYNNEI. The length of the CDR3 is 13 residues. The germline V and J ends were trimmed by 7 bases and 5 bases, with 15 bases remaining between them. CDR3 region: CASKGRVLDEQYV. The CDR3 coding sequence is TGTGCCAGCAAGGGCAGGGTTCTGGACGAGCAGTACGTC.

The CDR3 DNA follows: TGTGCCAGCAAGTTTCCGGGAGGCGAGACCCAGTACTTC. It encodes CASKFPGGETQYF. The chain is built from TRBV6-5 and TRBJ2-5; 7 positions agree with TRBD2. V lost 7 bases, J lost 5 bases, and 7 bases stayed unmatched. The CDR3 is 13 residues long. Germline assignment: CDR1 MNHEY and CDR2 SVGAGI.